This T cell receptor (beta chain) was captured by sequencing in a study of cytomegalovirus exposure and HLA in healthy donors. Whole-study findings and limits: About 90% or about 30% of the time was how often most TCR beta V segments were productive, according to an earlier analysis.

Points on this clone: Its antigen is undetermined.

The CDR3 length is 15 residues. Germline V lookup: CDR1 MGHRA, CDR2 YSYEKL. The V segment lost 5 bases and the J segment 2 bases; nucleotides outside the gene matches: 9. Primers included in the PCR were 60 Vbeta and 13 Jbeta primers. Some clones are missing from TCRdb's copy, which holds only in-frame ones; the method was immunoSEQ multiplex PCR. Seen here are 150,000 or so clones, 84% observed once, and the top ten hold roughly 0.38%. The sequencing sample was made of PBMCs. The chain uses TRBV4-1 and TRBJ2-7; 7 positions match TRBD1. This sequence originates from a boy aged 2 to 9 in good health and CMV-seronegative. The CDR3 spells CASSKVRQGPYEQYF. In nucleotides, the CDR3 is TGCGCCAGCAGCAAAGTCAGACAGGGACCCTACGAGCAGTACTTC.